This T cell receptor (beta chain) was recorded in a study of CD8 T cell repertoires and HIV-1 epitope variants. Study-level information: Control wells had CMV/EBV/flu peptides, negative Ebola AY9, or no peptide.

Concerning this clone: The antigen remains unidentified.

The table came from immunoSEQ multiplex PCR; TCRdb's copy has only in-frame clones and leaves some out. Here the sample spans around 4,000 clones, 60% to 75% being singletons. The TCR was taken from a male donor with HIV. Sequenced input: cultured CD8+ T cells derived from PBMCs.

Here the CDR3 reads CASSFGTGELFF. The CDR3 coding sequence is TGTGCCAGCAGTTTCGGCACCGGGGAGCTGTTTTTT. This chain connects TRBV27 to TRBJ2-2; D unresolved. The CDR3 is 12 residues long. Germline V gene lookup returns CDR1 MNHEY and CDR2 SMNVEV (reference sequence). With 3 bases removed from V and 4 bases from J, the gap between germline ends came to 3 bases.